Following are 12 T cell receptor beta chains from one sample sequenced in a study of T cell responses to AZD1222 COVID-19 vaccine. Clones were sequenced by immunoSEQ multiplex PCR, and TCRdb holds only the in-frame ones, with some missing. The table lists 150,000 or so clones, more than 90% of them singletons. The sample was peripheral blood, taken on day 0 of AZD1222 vaccination. These receptors originate from an adult in good health.

The rearrangement uses TRBV19 and TRBJ1-1, with TRBD1 as a possible D gene (5 bases). CDR3 length equals 14 residues. Trimming removed 10 bases at V and 4 bases at J, with 19 bases between. CDR1 is LNHDA, CDR2 SQIVND, per germline (reference sequence). The CDR3 nucleotides are TGTGCCACCATACAGGTGGGGGGTGGCACTGAAGCTTTCTTT. Amino acid sequence: CATIQVGGGTEAFF.

The chain couples TRBV6-5 to TRBJ1-1, with D perhaps matching TRBD1 (5 bases). V lost 8 bases and J 6 bases, leaving 13 bases between the germline ends. Per germline, CDR1 MNHEY and CDR2 SVGAGI. This CDR3 comprises 12 residues. CDR3 coding DNA: TGTGCCAGCTCAATTCCGGGGGCTGAAGCTTTCTTT. Translated: CASSIPGAEAFF.

This chain uses TRBV15 with TRBJ1-1, with D unresolved. Per germline, CDR1 LNHNV and CDR2 YYDKDF (reference sequence). The length of the CDR3 is 13 residues. The ends were cut back, 0 bases at V and 3 bases at J, with 5 bases in the middle. CDR3 in amino acids: CATSRERYTEAFF. Written as DNA, the CDR3 is TGTGCCACCAGCAGAGAACGGTACACTGAAGCTTTCTTT.

The V and J genes are TRBV18 and TRBJ2-7; D is undetermined. Germline CDR1 is KGHSH and CDR2 is LQKENI. Trimming removed 5 bases at V and 5 bases at J, with 10 bases between. The CDR3 contains 12 residues. CDR3 DNA sequence: TGTGCCAGCTCAAGGGCATTCGACGAGCAGTACTTC. Amino acid sequence: CASSRAFDEQYF.

This chain uses TRBV19 with TRBJ1-2; a weak D match, TRBD1 (5 bases). CDR1 LNHDA and CDR2 SQIVND come from the germline V gene (reference sequence). This CDR3 has 12 residues. Trimming took 6 bases from V and 8 from J, leaving 13 bases between them. The CDR3 nucleotides read TGTGCCAGTAGCCACCGACGGGGGGGCTACACCTTC. Translated: CASSHRRGGYTF.

This rearrangement joins TRBV19 to TRBJ1-3, with 7 bases matching TRBD1. The trim removed 5 bases at V and 4 bases at J, leaving 2 bases unmatched. The germline CDR1 and CDR2 sequences are LNHDA and SQIVND (reference sequence). This CDR3 contains 13 residues. CDR3 amino acids: CASSQGVGNTIYF. CDR3 DNA: TGTGCCAGTAGTCAGGGGGTCGGAAACACCATATATTTT.

This chain joins TRBV9 and TRBJ2-2; D might be TRBD1 (5 bases). CDR1 and CDR2 from the germline V gene are SGDLS and YYNGEE. The CDR3 has 15 amino acids. Trimming cost V 0 bases and J 4 bases, with 10 bases left between them. The CDR3, as DNA: TGTGCCAGCAGCGTAGGGCTGGACATCACCGGGGAGCTGTTTTTT. This translates into CASSVGLDITGELFF.

V usage is TRBV6-5 and J usage is TRBJ1-1; no definite D call. In germline, CDR1 is MNHEY, CDR2 SVGAGI. The V end lost 4 bases, the J end lost 1 base, and 10 bases lay between the germline ends. The CDR3 extends over 14 amino acids. This CDR3 is CASSFGISNTEAFF. For the CDR3, the DNA is TGTGCCAGCAGTTTTGGGATTTCGAACACTGAAGCTTTCTTT.

The chain recombines TRBV6-5 with TRBJ1-2; tentative D call: TRBD1 (6 bases). V was clipped by 0 bases and J by 10 bases, with 12 bases between them. The CDR3 sequence is 13 residues long. The V gene's germline CDR1 is MNHEY and CDR2 SVGAGI. CDR3 amino acids: CASSYSGGLDYTF. The CDR3 DNA reads as TGTGCCAGCAGTTACTCGGGGGGCCTTGACTACACCTTC.

The genes are TRBV19 and TRBJ2-5; 7 bases line up with TRBD1. This CDR3 is built from 15 residues. Germline CDR1 reads LNHDA; CDR2 reads SQIVND (reference sequence). V was pared by 8 bases and J by 5 bases, with 14 bases of the junction left unmatched. The CDR3 DNA reads TGTGCCAGTTCTTCGTGGGACAGCAAAGAGGAGACCCAGTACTTC. Amino acids: CASSSWDSKEETQYF.

The chain combines TRBV30 with TRBJ1-1; tentative D call: TRBD1 (5 bases). The CDR3 totals 10 residues. V shed 5 bases and J shed 7 bases, with 8 bases lying between them. The germline gives CDR1 GTSNPN, CDR2 SVGIG (reference sequence). CDR3 sequence reads: CAWGAIEAFF. CDR3 nucleotides: TGTGCCTGGGGGGCTATTGAAGCTTTCTTT.

The chain combines TRBV18 with TRBJ1-1; D unclear. V was cut by 3 bases and J by 1 base, with 12 bases left in between. This CDR3 spans 15 amino acids. Germline V gene data show CDR1 as KGHSH and CDR2 as LQKENI. CDR3 DNA: TGTGCCAGCTCACCCTGGGATCTGACGAACACTGAAGCTTTCTTT. It codes for CASSPWDLTNTEAFF.